The 28 T cell receptor beta chains below come from one sample, sequenced in a study of blood T cells in healthy people across ages. Together with a sample-barcoded 5' primer, a J-beta primer mix was included in a second PCR lasting roughly 6 to 12 cycles. One entry per CDR3 protein results from TCRdb running MiXCR on the 5' RACE reads. The data hold about 640,000 distinct CDR3 sequences, with about 53% observed a single time. What was sequenced was blood. All receptors come from a man aged 60 to 75 in good health.

This clonotype has only a few counts. This chain links TRBV7-9 with TRBJ1-4; possible D gene TRBD1, 6 bases. The germline V gene encodes CDR1 SEHNR and CDR2 FQNEAQ (reference sequence). Trimming cost V 5 bases and J 0 bases, with 13 bases left between them. The CDR3 length is 16 residues. The CDR3 protein is CASSPDRTATNEKLFF. The DNA of the CDR3 is TGTGCCAGCAGCCCAGACAGGACCGCAACTAATGAAAAACTGTTTTTT.

The chain employs TRBV3-1 and TRBJ2-1; TRBD1 agrees at 9 bases. V was clipped by 0 bases and J by 6 bases; unmatched bases: 12. Germline-derived CDR1 and CDR2 are LGHDT and YNNKEL (reference sequence). There are 18 residues in the CDR3. This CDR3 is CASSQDLGGTGPSNEQFF. The DNA of the CDR3 is TGTGCCAGCAGCCAAGATTTAGGAGGGACAGGGCCTTCCAATGAGCAGTTCTTC.

This clonotype was observed a handful of times. The J gene is TRBJ2-7, the V gene TRBV2; the D gene could be TRBD1 or TRBD2 (5 bases each). CDR1 is SNHLY, CDR2 FYNNEI, per germline. The CDR3 covers 14 residues. V gave up 4 bases and J gave up 2 bases, with 12 bases separating them. CDR3 sequence: CASSVGRGPYEQYF. DNA for the CDR3: TGTGCCAGCAGTGTGGGACGGGGACCCTACGAGCAGTACTTC.

The chain carries TRBV20-1 and TRBJ2-5; TRBD1 agrees at 8 bases. The trim removed 3 bases at V and 5 bases at J, leaving 5 bases unmatched. CDR1 is DFQATT and CDR2 is SNEGSKA in the germline V gene (reference sequence). CDR3 length: 13 amino acids. The CDR3 DNA reads as TGCAGTGCTAGCCCAGGGGGCAGGGAGACCCAGTACTTC. As protein: CSASPGGRETQYF.

This chain links TRBV6-1 with TRBJ2-7; perhaps TRBD2 as D (6 bases). The CDR3 spans 14 residues. CDR1 is MNHNS and CDR2 is SASEGT in the germline V gene. V lost 7 bases, J lost 3 bases, and 16 bases lay in between. The CDR3 is CASNPTYGGYEQYF. The DNA of the CDR3 is TGTGCCAGCAATCCCACCTACGGGGGCTACGAGCAGTACTTC.

V is TRBV5-1 and J is TRBJ2-1; 15 bases fit TRBD2. The CDR3 covers 16 residues. J lost 7 bases, V lost 2 bases, and 4 bases had no gene match. From germline, CDR1 is SGHRS and CDR2 YFSETQ. The DNA for the CDR3 is TGCGCCAGCAGCTTCCGGACTAGCGGGGGGGTGAATGAGCAGTTCTTC. It codes for CASSFRTSGGVNEQFF.

The V gene is TRBV9, the J gene TRBJ2-3, with TRBD2 matching 11 bases. CDR1 SGDLS and CDR2 YYNGEE come from the germline V gene. J gave up 5 bases and V 2 bases, and 13 bases lay outside the gene matches. This CDR3 is built from 18 residues. The DNA of the CDR3 is TGTGCCAGCAGCGTTAATAGCGGGGGGGCCGTAGATAAAGATACGCAGTATTTT. Translation: CASSVNSGGAVDKDTQYF.

The chain couples TRBV4-2 to TRBJ1-5; no firm D call. In germline, CDR1 is LGHNA, CDR2 YNFKEQ. The germline V and J ends were trimmed by 0 bases and 11 bases, with 20 bases remaining between them. This CDR3 spans 16 amino acids. The CDR3 is CASSQDRPGRGGTQHF. DNA of the CDR3: TGTGCCAGCAGCCAAGATCGTCCGGGCCGAGGAGGGACCCAGCATTTT.

The J gene is TRBJ2-3, the V gene TRBV5-1; unclear D gene. V lost 4 bases and J 6 bases, leaving 9 bases between the germline ends. Germline-derived CDR1 and CDR2 are SGHRS and YFSETQ. The CDR3 spans 12 residues. CDR3 in DNA: TGCGCCAGCAGCCCGGCCGTGGATACGCAGTATTTT. Protein sequence: CASSPAVDTQYF.

The gene calls are TRBV12-3 or TRBV12-4 and TRBJ1-6; D perhaps matches TRBD1 (6 bases). The V end lost 1 base, the J end lost 12 bases, and 13 bases lay between the germline ends. CDR3 size: 14 residues. The CDR3 is CASSLGGQGRPLHF. As DNA, the CDR3 is TGTGCCAGCAGTTTAGGGGGGCAGGGGAGACCCCTCCACTTT.

This chain uses TRBV5-1 with TRBJ1-1, with D possibly being TRBD1 (5 bases). CDR1 and CDR2 from the germline V gene are SGHRS and YFSETQ. The CDR3 runs 14 residues. Trimming left V 5 bases short and J 1 base short, with 12 bases between. The CDR3 sequence is CASSNTRGNTEAFF. Here the CDR3 DNA reads TGCGCCAGCAGTAATACAAGGGGGAACACTGAAGCTTTCTTT.

Ten or more counts support this clonotype. This rearrangement joins TRBV9 to TRBJ2-5; the D is unclear. The V gene's germline CDR1 is SGDLS and CDR2 YYNGEE. Trimming took off 5 bases at V and 3 bases at J, with 11 bases between the two ends. CDR3 size: 13 residues. CDR3 nucleotide sequence: TGTGCCAGCAGTGTGGGCCAGAAAGAGACCCAGTACTTC. It specifies CASSVGQKETQYF.

The chain is built from TRBV10-3 and TRBJ2-1, with TRBD2 matching over 9 bases. After removal of 0 bases from V and 9 bases from J, the junction contained 3 bases not matched to a gene. This CDR3 has 14 amino acids. CDR1 ENHRY and CDR2 SYGVKD come from the germline V gene. CDR3 coding DNA: TGTGCCATCAGTGAGTCGTTAGCGGGGGCTGAGCAGTTCTTC. It specifies CAISESLAGAEQFF.

This clonotype showed up just once. The genes are TRBV10-3 and TRBJ2-1; D gene uncertain. Trimming left V 10 bases short and J 6 bases short, with 16 bases between. This CDR3 comprises 13 residues. Germline V CDR1 and CDR2: ENHRY, SYGVKD. CDR3 bases: TGTGCCAGCCGGGTAGTGGGAAGCAATGAGCAGTTCTTC. It encodes CASRVVGSNEQFF.

The gene calls are TRBV5-1 and TRBJ2-2; D might be TRBD1 or TRBD2, each matching 5 bases. The CDR3 consists of 17 residues. Looked up from germline, CDR1 is SGHRS and CDR2 is YFSETQ. Deletions cut 2 bases from V and 1 base from J, with 15 bases between. CDR3 in amino acids: CASSFQPGTVNTGELFF. The CDR3 nucleotides are TGCGCCAGCAGCTTCCAGCCCGGGACGGTGAACACCGGGGAGCTGTTTTTT.

The chain links TRBV3-1 to TRBJ2-7; a weak D match, TRBD2 (5 bases). The CDR3 consists of 15 residues. Germline values: CDR1 LGHDT, CDR2 YNNKEL (reference sequence). V was shortened by 1 base and J by 5 bases, with 15 bases between the two germline ends. CDR3 loop: CASSQGRDPKDEQYF. The CDR3 DNA reads as TGTGCCAGCAGCCAAGGCCGGGATCCTAAGGACGAGCAGTACTTC.

The V call is TRBV5-1, the J call TRBJ1-1; the D gene is possibly TRBD1 (6 bases). Trimming left V 3 bases short and J 1 base short, with 16 bases between. Germline V gene sequence: CDR1 SGHRS, CDR2 YFSETQ. The CDR3 runs to 16 residues. The CDR3 region is CASSSGGGRGNTEAFF. As DNA, the CDR3 is TGCGCCAGCAGCTCTGGGGGGGGCCGAGGGAACACTGAAGCTTTCTTT.

This clonotype has only a few counts. The V gene is TRBV5-1, the J gene TRBJ2-4; 7 nucleotides match TRBD2. The germline V gene encodes CDR1 SGHRS and CDR2 YFSETQ. The CDR3 sequence is 14 residues long. V shed 2 bases, J shed 8 bases, and the junction held 7 bases outside the gene matches. This CDR3 is CASSFGGVKDIQYF. Written as DNA, the CDR3 is TGCGCCAGCAGCTTTGGGGGGGTGAAGGACATTCAGTACTTC.

The chain carries TRBV20-1 and TRBJ2-5, with TRBD2 identical over 9 bases. Germline trimming cut 5 bases from V and 7 bases from J; bases unmatched to any gene: 5. CDR3 length: 12 residues. CDR1 DFQATT and CDR2 SNEGSKA come from the germline V gene (reference sequence). DNA for the CDR3: TGCAGTGCTTTAGCGGGGGACGGGACCCAGTACTTC. It encodes CSALAGDGTQYF.

The gene calls are TRBV27 and TRBJ2-7; no firm D call. The J call may be incorrect, as the DNA end agrees better with TRBJ2-5. The CDR3 sequence is 14 residues long. Germline V gene sequence: CDR1 MNHEY, CDR2 SMNVEV (reference sequence). CDR3 sequence reads: CASSSTAALKTQYF. In DNA form, the CDR3 reads TGTGCCAGCAGTTCAACAGCCGCCCTTAAGACCCAGTACTTC.

This clonotype was recorded a few times. The chain uses TRBV20-1 and TRBJ2-3; 7 nucleotides align to TRBD1. CDR3 size: 13 residues. J was trimmed by 3 bases and V by 6 bases; bases with no gene match: 6. CDR1 and CDR2 from the germline V gene are DFQATT and SNEGSKA (reference sequence). In nucleotides, the CDR3 is TGCAGTGCCCCGACAGGGTCTACAGATACGCAGTATTTT. The encoded protein is CSAPTGSTDTQYF.

The CDR3 DNA is TGCGCCAGCAGCCAAGAGCTACAGGGGCACCCCCACCAAGAGACCCAGTACTTC. Translating it yields CASSQELQGHPHQETQYF. This sequence joins TRBV4-1 and TRBJ2-5, with 7 bases aligning to TRBD1. The CDR3 sequence is 18 residues long. V gave up 0 bases and J gave up 0 bases; unmatched junction bases: 10. The germline V gene has CDR1 MGHRA and CDR2 YSYEKL.

This clonotype has just a few counts. The rearrangement joins TRBV3-1 to TRBJ2-5; 9 bases agree with TRBD1. The end of the DNA aligns better with TRBJ2-7, so the J call may be wrong. The CDR3 length is 14 residues. CDR1 and CDR2 from the germline V gene are LGHDT and YNNKEL (reference sequence). CDR3 nucleotides: TGTGCCAGCAGCCGGGACAGGGTGTTCGGCGAGCAGTACTTC. It is translated as CASSRDRVFGEQYF.

The V gene is TRBV9, the J gene TRBJ1-2, with 7 bases aligning to TRBD1. The CDR3 is 14 residues long. The J segment lost 3 bases and the V segment lost 4 bases, leaving 6 bases of the junction unmatched. In germline, CDR1 is SGDLS, CDR2 YYNGEE. The CDR3: CASSLRDSHYGYTF. In DNA form, the CDR3 reads TGTGCCAGCAGCCTCCGGGACAGCCACTATGGCTACACCTTC.

This clonotype was seen many times. One end of the junction does not line up with germline, which may come from a read error. The chain carries TRBV18 and TRBJ2-5; 7 bases align to TRBD1. The germline V gene encodes CDR1 KGHSH and CDR2 LQKENI. The CDR3 loop spans 14 amino acids. CDR3 DNA: TGCGCCAGCAGCCCACGACAGGGCCAAGAGACCCAGTACTTC. It codes for CASSPRQGQETQYF.

The CDR3 is CASSQGQYFNSGANVLTF. For the CDR3, the DNA is TGTGCCAGCAGCCAAGGGCAGTACTTCAACTCTGGGGCCAACGTCCTGACTTTC. The chain has TRBV3-1 and TRBJ2-6, with D unresolved. The germline V gene encodes CDR1 LGHDT and CDR2 YNNKEL (reference sequence). The germline V and J ends were trimmed by 1 base and 0 bases, with 13 bases remaining between them. The CDR3 is 18 residues long.

This chain connects TRBV5-1 to TRBJ2-3, with 8 bases matching TRBD1. The CDR3 totals 14 residues. Trimming removed 4 bases from V and 6 bases from J; junction bases left unmatched: 7. Germline V gives CDR1 SGHRS, CDR2 YFSETQ. DNA of the CDR3: TGCGCCAGCAGCGGCTACCAGGGGGCCGATACGCAGTATTTT. It is translated as CASSGYQGADTQYF.

V usage is TRBV18 and J usage is TRBJ1-2; TRBD1 matches at 7 bases. The germline V gene has CDR1 KGHSH and CDR2 LQKENI. The CDR3 totals 14 residues. Unmatched junction bases numbered 9, after V lost 2 bases and J lost 9 bases. CDR3 amino acids: CASSPFTDRSSYTF. CDR3 DNA: TGTGCCAGCTCACCATTCACGGACAGGAGCAGCTACACCTTC.